This note documents a single T cell receptor (beta chain) sequence. The target antigen is unknown. CD45RO-CCR7+CD27+CD95- defined naive CD8+ T cells. The entry originates in a study of CXCR3-negative and CXCR3-positive naive CD8 T cells. Findings and limits, study-wide: High diversity, comparable across both naive subsets, contrasted with much lower diversity in memory CD8+ cells.

Germline loops: CDR1 KGHSH, CDR2 LQKENI. The CDR3 is 16 residues long. Preparation of TRB cDNA libraries relied on 5' RACE carrying UMI labels. TCRdb re-called the 5' RACE reads; every CDR3 protein appears as one record, without DNA. The table gives over 100,000 distinct CDR3 sequences; the top ten clones make up just under 0.5% of it. Sequencing was performed on naive CXCR3- CD8+ T cells from blood. Subset of the sample: CD45RO-CCR7+CD27+CD95- naive CD8+ T cells lacking CXCR3 (TNR3-). V usage is TRBV18 and J usage is TRBJ2-7; the TRBD1 assignment by TCRdb is unverifiable without DNA. The sequence came from a human donor in good health. Some clones in this sample may be carry-over from other donors' samples. CDR3 sequence reads: CASSFTPTGARDEQYF.